This TCR beta chain was captured by sequencing in a study of blood T cell repertoires in COVID-19. About the research overall: T cells, B-cell-depleted T cells, or PBMCs provided the cDNA or gDNA that served as material.

The CDR3 is made up of 15 amino acids. J was trimmed by 3 bases and V by 5 bases; bases with no gene match: 5. Germline V gene data show CDR1 as ENHRY and CDR2 as SYGVKD. The data were produced by immunoSEQ multiplex PCR, yet TCRdb's version contains in-frame clones alone and is incomplete. The table includes 50,000 or so clones, roughly 88% detected once. This clone was observed a handful of times. The sequence came from a woman aged 55 to 70 with acute or convalescent COVID-19. Sequencing used peripheral blood. The chain is built from TRBV10-3 and TRBJ1-5; the match to TRBD1 covers 9 bases. The CDR3 region is CAISRQGEINQPQHF. The CDR3 DNA sequence: TGTGCCATCAGTCGACAGGGGGAAATCAATCAGCCCCAGCATTTT.